These 9 T cell receptor beta chains were all obtained from the same sample, sequenced in a study of human T cells and chemical hapten exposure. Time point of the sample: pre-sensitization, week 0. The treatment: therapeutic diphenylcyclopropenone sensitization with weekly scalp DPC. One entry per CDR3 protein results from TCRdb running MiXCR on the RACE reads. The table lists around 300,000 distinct CDR3 sequences, approximately 5.8% of them singletons. The starting material was whole blood, obtained in connection with sensitization to the hapten diphenylcyclopropenone (DPC). These receptors all stem from a woman under 30 with alopecia areata. Some clones in this sample may be carry-over from other donors' samples.

This clonotype was observed at least ten times. This sequence joins TRBV12-3 or TRBV12-4 and TRBJ2-7; TRBD1 matches 7 bases. Germline trimming cut 5 bases from V and 4 bases from J; bases unmatched to any gene: 8. This CDR3 contains 14 residues. CDR3 in amino acids: CASSLQTGRYEQYF. The DNA of the CDR3 is TGTGCCAGCAGTCTCCAGACAGGGAGATACGAGCAGTACTTC.

This clonotype was counted many times. The chain uses TRBV6-6 and TRBJ2-3; D possibly corresponds to TRBD2 (6 bases). The germline V gene has CDR1 MNHNY and CDR2 SVGAGI (reference sequence). The germline V and J ends were trimmed by 4 bases and 6 bases, with 14 bases remaining between them. This CDR3 has 14 amino acids. CDR3 sequence reads: CASSSETGEDTQYF. The CDR3 bases are TGTGCCAGCAGTTCTGAGACGGGGGAGGATACGCAGTATTTT.

The chain carries TRBV5-4 and TRBJ2-7, with D possibly being TRBD1 (5 bases). V was trimmed by 5 bases and J by 2 bases, leaving 11 bases between them. This CDR3 comprises 13 residues. Germline V lookup: CDR1 SGHNT, CDR2 YYREEE (reference sequence). CDR3 in DNA: TGTGCCAGCAGTCAACAGGACACCTACGAGCAGTACTTC. Its protein product is CASSQQDTYEQYF.

This clonotype showed up just a few times. Written as DNA, the CDR3 is TGTGCCAGCAGAAACGGACTAGCGGGGGGGTCCCAAGAGACCCAGTACTTC. This encodes CASRNGLAGGSQETQYF. The V and J genes are TRBV6-6 and TRBJ2-5; 15 bases are shared with TRBD2. The length of the CDR3 is 17 residues. Trimming took 6 bases from V and 1 from J; bases not matched to a gene: 6. Germline V lookup: CDR1 MNHNY, CDR2 SVGAGI (reference sequence).

This clonotype was recorded many times. This chain uses TRBV6-2 or TRBV6-3 with TRBJ1-2; maybe TRBD1 (6 bases). V dropped 8 bases and J dropped 4 bases, with 14 bases sitting between them. The CDR3 runs 13 residues. In germline, CDR1 is MNHEY, CDR2 SVGEGT. CDR3 sequence reads: CASSLDSLYGYTF. CDR3 nucleotides: TGTGCCAGCTCTCTGGACAGCCTCTATGGCTACACCTTC.

The chain recombines TRBV11-2 with TRBJ1-2; weak D call: TRBD1 (5 bases). V was trimmed by 6 bases and J by 5 bases, leaving 10 bases between them. Germline-derived CDR1 and CDR2 are SGHAT and FQNNGV. The CDR3 loop spans 12 amino acids. The CDR3, as DNA: TGTGCCAGCAGGGGACGGGCTTATGGCTACACCTTC. Its translation is CASRGRAYGYTF.

A few counts support this clonotype. The chain carries TRBV2 and TRBJ1-1; D gene unclear. Trimming removed 8 bases at V and 2 bases at J, with 12 bases between. The length of the CDR3 is 13 residues. The germline CDR1 and CDR2 sequences are SNHLY and FYNNEI. For the CDR3, the DNA is TGTGCCAGCCGCGGTTTCGGTAACACTGAAGCTTTCTTT. Amino acid sequence: CASRGFGNTEAFF.

This clonotype was seen a handful of times. The rearrangement links TRBV12-3 or TRBV12-4 to TRBJ2-2; 10 positions agree with TRBD1. Trimming took 4 bases from V and 7 from J; bases not matched to a gene: 9. The CDR3 spans 16 residues. This CDR3 is CASSSRQGAKGGELFF. CDR3 nucleotides: TGTGCCAGCAGTTCCCGACAGGGGGCTAAGGGCGGGGAGCTGTTTTTT.

The rearrangement joins TRBV7-9 to TRBJ1-1; D not resolved. Trimming stripped 1 base from V and 7 bases from J, with 22 bases between. Germline assignment: CDR1 SEHNR and CDR2 FQNEAQ (reference sequence). The CDR3 loop spans 17 amino acids. This CDR3 reads CASSLVGTVYSRDEAFF. The CDR3 DNA sequence: TGTGCCAGCAGCTTAGTAGGTACAGTTTATAGTAGGGATGAAGCTTTCTTT.